This TCR beta chain was profiled in a study of T cell repertoires in cytomegalovirus infection. At the level of the study: Public signatures in TCR beta pointed to CMV infection and matching HLA type.

From germline, CDR1 is SEHNR and CDR2 FQNEAQ (reference sequence). V gave up 5 bases and J gave up 2 bases, with 7 bases separating them. This CDR3 is 12 amino acids long. Study-wide findings and caveats: Dominating the ex vivo response were HLA-C-restricted CMV-specific TCR beta clonotypes. Adding up the frequency of public TCR beta families identified people who carried CMV plus the relevant HLA.

TCRdb ran MiXCR on the reads and lists one entry per CDR3 protein. This sample has some 240,000 distinct CDR3 sequences, with approximately 17% found just once. This clonotype was recorded many times. Its antigen is unknown. Sample: CD8+ T cells from PBMCs. The chain combines TRBV7-9 with TRBJ2-7; D unclear. The source of this sequence is a human donor in good health (CMV status not recorded). Some clones in this sample may be carry-over from other donors' samples. CDR3 amino acids: CASSPVPYEQYF. The CDR3 region has the DNA TGTGCCAGCAGCCCAGTCCCCTACGAGCAGTACTTC. Complete variable domain (other parts from reference TRBV7-9 and TRBJ2-7): DTGVSQNPRHKITKRGQNVTFRCDPISEHNRLYWYRQTLGQGPEFLTYFQNEAQLEKSRLLSDRFSAERPKGSFSTLEIQRTEQGDSAMYLCASSPVPYEQYFGPGTRLTVT.